The clone carrying this TCR beta chain was counted only a few times. Its antigen is not known. This CDR3 contains 13 residues. In germline, CDR1 is SGHRS, CDR2 YFSETQ. Between the trimmed V and J ends, which lost 0 bases and 6 bases, there was a span of 9 bases. Stem cell-like memory, regulatory, central memory and naive CD4+ cells were sorted via CD45RO/CCR7/CD25/CD127/CD95/CD27. These data originate in a study of beta chain features in type 1 diabetes. Study in general: The patients were much like the healthy donors in age, gender and cell yields.

Whole-study findings and limits: There was a moderate but significant shortening of TCRB CDR3s in all four CD4+ subsets of Type 1 diabetes patients. Shorter templates may be favored by PCR, equally so in patients and controls. Within the patient group, naive, central memory and Treg TCRB repertoires appeared more similar to each other than within healthy donors.

cDNA synthesis used the whole RNA isolate, giving expressed TCRB sequences. Sequencing was performed with immunoSEQ multiplex PCR; in TCRdb, only in-frame clones are kept and a portion is missing. The sample holds about 650,000 clones, 9.5% to 15% seen once. The sequencing input was naive CD4+ T cells from blood. This sequence joins TRBV5-1 and TRBJ1-2, with D possibly being TRBD1 (5 bases). The TCR originated in a man aged 30 to 45 with type 1 diabetes. The CDR3 DNA reads TGCGCCAGCAGCTTGGACTCAGGGCATGGCTACACCTTC. It is translated as CASSLDSGHGYTF.